This T cell receptor (beta chain) is from a study of blood T cell repertoires in COVID-19. Study-level background: COVID-19 samples collected from the United States, Italy and Spain covered acute and convalescent phases.

Adults between about 18 and 95 years of age took part from 20 to 25 US areas. Researchers sorted participants into cohorts using their self-reported clinical history. The CDR3 totals 15 residues. J gave up 9 bases and V 2 bases, and 8 bases lay outside the gene matches. Germline CDR1 and CDR2: SGHAT and FQNNGV. Per the authors' pipeline: Using reference gene primer amplification, nucleated cell counts were estimated. Clones were read by immunoSEQ multiplex PCR, and TCRdb kept only the in-frame ones, dropping some. V, J and clone size derive from that table, while D and trimming were established from the DNA sequence. The sample includes about 280,000 clones, around 85% of them seen just once.

The chain couples TRBV11-2 to TRBJ2-4, with 9 bases matching TRBD1. Sequencing used PBMCs or T cells enriched from blood (not recorded which). The receptor comes from a middle-aged woman who had recovered from COVID-19. The CDR3 nucleotides are TGTGCCAGCAGCTTAAATCCAGGACAGGGGAGCATTCAGTACTTC. This encodes CASSLNPGQGSIQYF.